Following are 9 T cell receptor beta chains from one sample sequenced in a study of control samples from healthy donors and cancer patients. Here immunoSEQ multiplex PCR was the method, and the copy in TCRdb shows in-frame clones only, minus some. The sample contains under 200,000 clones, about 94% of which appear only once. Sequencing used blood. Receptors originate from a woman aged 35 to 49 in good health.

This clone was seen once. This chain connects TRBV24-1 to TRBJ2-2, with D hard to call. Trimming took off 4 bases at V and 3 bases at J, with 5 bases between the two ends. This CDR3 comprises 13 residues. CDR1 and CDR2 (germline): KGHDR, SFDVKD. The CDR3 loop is CATSERYTGELFF. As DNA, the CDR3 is TGTGCCACCAGTGAAAGGTACACCGGGGAGCTGTTTTTT.

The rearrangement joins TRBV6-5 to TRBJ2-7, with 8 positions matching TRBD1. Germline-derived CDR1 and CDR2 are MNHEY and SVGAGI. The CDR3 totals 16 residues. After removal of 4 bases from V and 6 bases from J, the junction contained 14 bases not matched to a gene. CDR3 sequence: CASSSIGTQGAGEQYF. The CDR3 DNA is TGTGCCAGCAGTTCCATAGGGACCCAGGGGGCCGGCGAGCAGTACTTC.

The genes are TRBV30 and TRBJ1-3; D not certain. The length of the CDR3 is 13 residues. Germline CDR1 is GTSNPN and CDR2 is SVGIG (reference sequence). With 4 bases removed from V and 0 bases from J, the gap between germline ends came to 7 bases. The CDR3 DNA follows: TGTGCCTGGACCCTGCGCTCTGGAAACACCATATATTTT. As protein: CAWTLRSGNTIYF.

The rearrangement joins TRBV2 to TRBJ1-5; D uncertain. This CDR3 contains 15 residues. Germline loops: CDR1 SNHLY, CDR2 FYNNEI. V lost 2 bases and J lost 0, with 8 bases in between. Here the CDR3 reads CASSETYSSNQPQHF. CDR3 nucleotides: TGTGCCAGCAGTGAAACGTACAGTAGCAATCAGCCCCAGCATTTT.

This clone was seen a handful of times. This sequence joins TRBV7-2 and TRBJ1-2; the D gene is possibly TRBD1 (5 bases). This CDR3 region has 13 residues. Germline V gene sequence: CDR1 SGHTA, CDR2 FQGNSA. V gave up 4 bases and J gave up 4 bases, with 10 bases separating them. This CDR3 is CASSSGLPYGYTF. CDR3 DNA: TGTGCCAGCAGCTCGGGGCTGCCCTATGGCTACACCTTC.

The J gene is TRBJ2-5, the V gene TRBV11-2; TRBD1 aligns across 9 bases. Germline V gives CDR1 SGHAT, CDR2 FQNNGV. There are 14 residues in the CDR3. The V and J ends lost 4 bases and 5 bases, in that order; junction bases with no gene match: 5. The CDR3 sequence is CASSSLTGGETQYF. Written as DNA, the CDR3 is TGTGCCAGCAGCTCTCTGACAGGGGGTGAGACCCAGTACTTC.

CDR3 in amino acids: CASSQEWAGRSGANVLTF. The CDR3 nucleotides are TGCGCCAGCAGCCAAGAATGGGCTGGACGATCTGGGGCCAACGTCCTGACTTTC. V usage is TRBV4-1 and J usage is TRBJ2-6; D is uncertain. This CDR3 region has 18 residues. Trimming took 0 bases from V and 1 from J, leaving 13 bases between them. Germline V gene lookup returns CDR1 MGHRA and CDR2 YSYEKL.

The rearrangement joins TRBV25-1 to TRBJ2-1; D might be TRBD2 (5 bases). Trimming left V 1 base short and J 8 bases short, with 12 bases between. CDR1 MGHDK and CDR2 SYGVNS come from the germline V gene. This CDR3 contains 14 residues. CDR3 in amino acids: CASSEFTRADEQFF. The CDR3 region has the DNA TGTGCCAGCAGTGAATTCACGAGGGCGGATGAGCAGTTCTTC.

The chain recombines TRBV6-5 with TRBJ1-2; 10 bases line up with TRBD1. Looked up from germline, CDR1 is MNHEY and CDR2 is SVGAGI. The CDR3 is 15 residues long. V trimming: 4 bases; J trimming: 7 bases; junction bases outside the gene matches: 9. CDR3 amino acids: CASSSVGTGVFGYTF. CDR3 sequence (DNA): TGTGCCAGCAGTTCTGTAGGGACAGGGGTATTTGGCTACACCTTC.